This entry concerns a single T cell receptor beta chain. The sample originates from a study of chemoradiotherapy in HPV16-positive cancers. This CDR3 comprises 16 residues. Germline values: CDR1 SGHTA, CDR2 FQGNSA. Germline trimming cut 2 bases from V and 4 bases from J; bases unmatched to any gene: 6. Over chemoradiotherapy, repertoires were sampled more than once. TCRdb's table, derived via immunoSEQ multiplex PCR, lists solely in-frame clones and lacks some. The table includes about 2,200 clones, about 80% detected once. This specimen was tumor tissue, taken from a patient who underwent chemoradiotherapy. The V gene is TRBV7-2, the J gene TRBJ2-2; 8 nucleotides match TRBD2. The sequence was obtained from a human donor with HPV-associated anogenital cancer. In DNA form, the CDR3 reads TGTGCCAGCAGCTTATTCGGGGGGGCGGTCACCGGGGAGCTGTTTTTT. Protein sequence: CASSLFGGAVTGELFF.